This T cell receptor beta chain came from a study of T cells in women clearing cervical HPV infection. Of note for this clone: Its antigen is undetermined. The CDR3 goes on 3 residues after the read ends, and that part is filled in from the germline J gene.

All donors had a single incident cervical HPV16 infection, not prevalent. Study observations and caveats: It is unknown whether associations predate infection; no effector/memory or HPV-specific sorting.

Looked up from germline, CDR1 is SGHVS and CDR2 is FNYEAQ. V dropped 1 base and J dropped 0; count of bases not matched to a gene: 6. The CDR3 runs to 17 residues. The repertoire was sequenced with immunoSEQ multiplex PCR; TCRdb's copy has only in-frame clones and lacks some. Here the sample table reports fewer than 30,000 clones. J is TRBJ1-5 and V is TRBV7-6; 7 nucleotides line up with TRBD1. This clonotype originated in a woman aged 18 to 75 with a cervical HPV16 infection that either progressed to CIN3+ or cleared (not recorded which). Specimen: blood buffy coat. CDR3 DNA, as far as it was read: TGTGCCAGCAGCTTAGATCCGGGACAGTATAGCAATCAGCCC. Amino acid sequence: CASSLDPGQYSNQP. The full CDR3 protein reads CASSLDPGQYSNQPQHF.